The present entry profiles one T cell receptor (beta chain) with its context. This clonotype was seen more than once but under ten times. This receptor's antigen is unknown. No much larger clone is present one base from it, and per-base qualities are unavailable. This entry belongs to a study of patients and donors after allogeneic stem cell transplantation (TCRdb year 2020). The junction carries 16 bases between V and J, which are trimmed by 0 bases and 5 bases respectively. The CDR3 measures 16 amino acids from cysteine to phenylalanine. Only the CDR3 DNA stays, 48 bases, in frame from base 1. For CDR1 and CDR2, the germline V gene lists MNHEY and SVGAGI. The library was obtained by RT-PCR. The instrument given in TCRdb is NextSeq 550. Starting from the raw public reads, TCRdb applied fastp trimming at Q25, assembled clones with MiXCR and retained in-frame beta chains. Merged by CDR3 protein, the rows form single entries marked with the most common genes and DNA. The sample yields roughly 960,000 distinct CDR3 sequences; approximately 18% were counted once. The ten largest clones take up roughly 6.4% of the sample.

The chain is made from TRBV6-5 and TRBJ2-5, and perhaps TRBD2 as D gene, on 5 matching bases. The sample consisted of blood, either unsorted or a sorted T cell fraction (not recorded which). This TCR came from a human donor who was either an allogeneic HSCT recipient or a stem cell or donor lymphocyte infusion donor (not recorded which). It is not recorded whose cells these are; they may come from a transplant donor. This receptor has the CDR3 CASSYSRATNHETQYF. In nucleotide form, the sequence is TGTGCCAGCAGTTACTCGAGGGCGACTAATCACGAGACCCAGTACTTC.